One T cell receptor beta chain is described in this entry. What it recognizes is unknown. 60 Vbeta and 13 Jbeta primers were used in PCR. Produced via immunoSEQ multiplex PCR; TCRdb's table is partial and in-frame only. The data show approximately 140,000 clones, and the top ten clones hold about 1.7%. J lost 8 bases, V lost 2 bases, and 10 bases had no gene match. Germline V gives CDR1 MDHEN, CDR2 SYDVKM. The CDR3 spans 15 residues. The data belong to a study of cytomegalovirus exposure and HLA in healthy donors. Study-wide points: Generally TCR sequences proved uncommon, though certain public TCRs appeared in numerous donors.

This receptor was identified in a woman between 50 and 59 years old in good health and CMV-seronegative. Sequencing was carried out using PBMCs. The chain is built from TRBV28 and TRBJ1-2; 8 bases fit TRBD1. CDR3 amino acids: CASSLNGRGLSGYTF. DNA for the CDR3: TGTGCCAGCAGTTTAAACGGCAGGGGGCTGAGCGGCTACACCTTC.